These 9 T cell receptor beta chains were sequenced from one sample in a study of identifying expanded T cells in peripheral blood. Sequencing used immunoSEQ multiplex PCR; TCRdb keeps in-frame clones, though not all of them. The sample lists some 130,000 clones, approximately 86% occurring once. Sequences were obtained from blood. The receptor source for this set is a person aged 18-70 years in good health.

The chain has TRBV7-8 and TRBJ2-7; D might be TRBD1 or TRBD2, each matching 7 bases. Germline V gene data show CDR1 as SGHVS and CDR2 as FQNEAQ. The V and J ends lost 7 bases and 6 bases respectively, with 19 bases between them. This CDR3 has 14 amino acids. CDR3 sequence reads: CASTFFQGEGEQYF. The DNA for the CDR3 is TGTGCCAGCACGTTTTTCCAGGGGGAGGGCGAGCAGTACTTC.

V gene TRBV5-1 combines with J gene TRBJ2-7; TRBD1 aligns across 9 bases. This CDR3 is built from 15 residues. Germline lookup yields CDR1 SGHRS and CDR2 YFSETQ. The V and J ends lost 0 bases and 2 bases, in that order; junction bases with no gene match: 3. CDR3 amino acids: CASSLVGTGTYEQYF. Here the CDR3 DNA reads TGCGCCAGCAGCTTGGTCGGGACAGGGACCTACGAGCAGTACTTC.

CDR3 region: CASSKIGSGTEAFF. CDR3 bases: TGTGCCAGCAGCAAAATAGGGAGCGGAACTGAAGCTTTCTTT. The gene calls are TRBV21-1 and TRBJ1-1. TRBV21-1 counts as a pseudogene. The CDR3 runs to 14 residues.

Here the CDR3 reads CASSLTANTGELFF. The CDR3 nucleotides read TGTGCCAGCTCACTGACAGCGAACACCGGGGAGCTGTTTTTT. The chain is built from TRBV18 and TRBJ2-2; perhaps TRBD1 as D (5 bases). CDR3 length: 14 residues. V was clipped by 4 bases and J by 0 bases, with 6 bases between them. Germline loops: CDR1 KGHSH, CDR2 LQKENI.

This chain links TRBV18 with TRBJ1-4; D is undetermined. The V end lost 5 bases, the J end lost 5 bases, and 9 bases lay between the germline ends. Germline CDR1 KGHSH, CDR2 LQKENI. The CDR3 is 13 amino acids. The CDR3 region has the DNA TGTGCCAGCTCAAGGGCCCAAAATGAAAAACTGTTTTTT. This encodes CASSRAQNEKLFF. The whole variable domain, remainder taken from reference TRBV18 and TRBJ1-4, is NAGVMQNPRHLVRRRGQEARLRCSPMKGHSHVYWYRQLPEEGLKFMVYLQKENIIDESGMPKERFSAEFPKEGPSILRIQQVVRGDSAAYFCASSRAQNEKLFFGSGTQLSVL.

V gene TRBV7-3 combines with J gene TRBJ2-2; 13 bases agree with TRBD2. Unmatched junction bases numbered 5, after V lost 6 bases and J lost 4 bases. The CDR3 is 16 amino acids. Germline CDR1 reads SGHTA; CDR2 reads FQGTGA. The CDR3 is CASRGLAGSGTGELFF. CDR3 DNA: TGTGCCAGCAGGGGACTAGCGGGATCGGGCACCGGGGAGCTGTTTTTT.

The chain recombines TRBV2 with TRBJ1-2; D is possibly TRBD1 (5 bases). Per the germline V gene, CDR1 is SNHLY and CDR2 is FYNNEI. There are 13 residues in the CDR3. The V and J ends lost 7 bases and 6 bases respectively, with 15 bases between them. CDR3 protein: CASNLDRANGYTF. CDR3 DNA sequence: TGTGCCAGCAATCTCGACAGAGCTAATGGCTACACCTTC.

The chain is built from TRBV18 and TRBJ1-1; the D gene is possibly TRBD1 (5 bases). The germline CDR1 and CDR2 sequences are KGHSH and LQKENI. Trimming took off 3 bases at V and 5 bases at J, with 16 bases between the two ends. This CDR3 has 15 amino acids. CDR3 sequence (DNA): TGTGCCAGCTCACCCGGGGCCGAACGACTGACTGAAGCTTTCTTT. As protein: CASSPGAERLTEAFF.

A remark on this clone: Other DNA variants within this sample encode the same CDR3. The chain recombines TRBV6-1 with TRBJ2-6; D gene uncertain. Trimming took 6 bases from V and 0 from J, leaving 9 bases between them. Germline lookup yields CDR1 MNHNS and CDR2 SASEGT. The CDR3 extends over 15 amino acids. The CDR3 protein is CASSEQGSGANVLTF. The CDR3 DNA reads TGTGCCAGCAGCGAACAAGGCTCTGGGGCCAACGTCCTGACTTTC.